This T cell receptor beta chain appears in the sequencing data of a study of blood T cell repertoires in COVID-19. Repertoires were generated with immunoSEQ multiplex PCR, while TCRdb's copy carries only in-frame clones and drops some. The sample has fewer than 250,000 clones; 70% to 90% are singletons. V lost 8 bases and J 4 bases, leaving 17 bases between the germline ends. The CDR3 length is 15 residues. CDR1 and CDR2 from the germline V gene are MNHEY and SVGAGI. The sequencing input was PBMCs or T cells enriched from blood (not recorded which). The source of this sequence is a woman between 35 and 50 years old with acute COVID-19. V gene TRBV6-5 combines with J gene TRBJ2-2; possibly TRBD2 for D (6 bases). CDR3 coding DNA: TGTGCCAGCTCCGACGGGGGACGCGTCACCGGGGAGCTGTTTTTT. Translating gives CASSDGGRVTGELFF.